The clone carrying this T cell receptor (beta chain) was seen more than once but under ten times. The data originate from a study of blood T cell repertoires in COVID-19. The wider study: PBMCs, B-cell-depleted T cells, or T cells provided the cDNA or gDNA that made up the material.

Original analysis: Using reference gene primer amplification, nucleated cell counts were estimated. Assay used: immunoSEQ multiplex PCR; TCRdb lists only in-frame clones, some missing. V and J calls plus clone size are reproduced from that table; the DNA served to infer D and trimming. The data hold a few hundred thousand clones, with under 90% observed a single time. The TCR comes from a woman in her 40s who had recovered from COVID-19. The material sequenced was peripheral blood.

The DNA for the CDR3 is TGTGCCAGCAGCCAAGTCCCTACTCTCCCAAGCGCGAACACCGGGGAGCTGTTTTTT. It encodes CASSQVPTLPSANTGELFF. The gene calls are TRBV3-1 (or the pseudogene TRBV3-2) and TRBJ2-2; D gene unclear. V shed 1 base and J shed 0 bases, with 18 bases lying between them. Germline assignment: CDR1 LGHDT and CDR2 YNNKEL (reference sequence). The CDR3 is 19 amino acids.